This note documents a single T cell receptor beta chain sequence. The CDR3 has 14 amino acids. Germline loops: CDR1 MNHEY, CDR2 SVGAGI. J gave up 4 bases and V 5 bases, and 7 bases lay outside the gene matches. The data belong to a study of blood T cell repertoires in COVID-19. Libraries were prepared by immunoSEQ multiplex PCR; TCRdb keeps only in-frame clonotypes and omits some of them. The sample yields about 380,000 clones, 88% seen once. The chain uses TRBV6-5 and TRBJ1-2; 7 nucleotides line up with TRBD1. This sequence was found in a woman aged 18-29 years who had recovered from COVID-19. The sequencing sample was made of PBMCs or T cells enriched from blood (not recorded which). CDR3 bases: TGTGCCAGCAGTCGTGACAGGGCTACCTATGGCTACACCTTC. It yields the protein CASSRDRATYGYTF.